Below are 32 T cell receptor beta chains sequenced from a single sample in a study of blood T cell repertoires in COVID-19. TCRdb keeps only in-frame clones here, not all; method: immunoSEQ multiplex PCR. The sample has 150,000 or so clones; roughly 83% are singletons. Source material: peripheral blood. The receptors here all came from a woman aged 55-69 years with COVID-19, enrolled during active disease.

The CDR3 is CASSEYRTRGNTIYF. The CDR3 nucleotides read TGTGCCAGCAGTGAATATAGGACTCGAGGTAACACCATATATTTT. The chain couples TRBV25-1 to TRBJ1-3, with D hard to call. Trimming left V 0 bases short and J 7 bases short, with 13 bases between. Germline CDR1 is MGHDK and CDR2 is SYGVNS. The CDR3 consists of 15 residues.

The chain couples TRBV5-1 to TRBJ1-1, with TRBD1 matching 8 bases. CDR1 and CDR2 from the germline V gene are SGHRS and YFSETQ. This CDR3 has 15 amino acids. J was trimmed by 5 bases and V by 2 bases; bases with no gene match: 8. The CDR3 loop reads CASSLTDRVETEAFF. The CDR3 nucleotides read TGCGCCAGCAGCTTAACGGACAGGGTAGAGACTGAAGCTTTCTTT.

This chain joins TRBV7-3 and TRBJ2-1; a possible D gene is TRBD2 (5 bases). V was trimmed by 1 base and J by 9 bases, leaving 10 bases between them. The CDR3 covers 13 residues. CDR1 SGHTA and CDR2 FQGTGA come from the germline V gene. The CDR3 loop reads CASSLNGGGEQFF. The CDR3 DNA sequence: TGTGCCAGCAGCTTAAACGGTGGAGGTGAGCAGTTCTTC.

The CDR3 is CASRIQGTYEQYF. The CDR3 DNA follows: TGCGCCAGCAGGATACAGGGGACCTACGAGCAGTACTTC. The rearrangement joins TRBV10-2 to TRBJ2-7, with 7 bases aligning to TRBD1. V shed 6 bases and J 2 bases; nucleotides not matched to a gene: 4. CDR3 length: 13 residues. Germline V gene data show CDR1 as WSHSY and CDR2 as SAAADI.

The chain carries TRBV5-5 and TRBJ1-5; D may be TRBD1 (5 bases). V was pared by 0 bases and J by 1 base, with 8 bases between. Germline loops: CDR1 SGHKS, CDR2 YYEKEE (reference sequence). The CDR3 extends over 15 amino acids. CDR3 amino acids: CASSLAGGSNQPQHF. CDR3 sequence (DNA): TGTGCCAGCAGCTTGGCCGGGGGGAGCAATCAGCCCCAGCATTTT.

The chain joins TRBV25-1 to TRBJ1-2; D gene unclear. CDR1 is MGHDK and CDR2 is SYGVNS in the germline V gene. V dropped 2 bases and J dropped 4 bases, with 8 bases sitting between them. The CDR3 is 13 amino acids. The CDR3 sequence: CASSEPRGYGYTF. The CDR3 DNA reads TGTGCCAGCAGTGAACCGCGGGGCTATGGCTACACCTTC.

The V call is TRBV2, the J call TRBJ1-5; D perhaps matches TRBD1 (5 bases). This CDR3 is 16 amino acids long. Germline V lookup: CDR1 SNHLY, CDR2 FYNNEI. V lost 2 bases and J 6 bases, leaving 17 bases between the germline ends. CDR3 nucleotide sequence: TGTGCCAGCAGTGAAACGACAGCCTCATTAGGTCAGCCCCAGCATTTT. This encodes CASSETTASLGQPQHF.

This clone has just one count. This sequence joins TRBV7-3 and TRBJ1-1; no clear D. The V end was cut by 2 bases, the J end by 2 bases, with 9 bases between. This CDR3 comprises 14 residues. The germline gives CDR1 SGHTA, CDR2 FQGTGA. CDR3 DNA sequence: TGTGCCAGCAGCTTAGTGGCAGTCAACACTGAAGCTTTCTTT. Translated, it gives CASSLVAVNTEAFF.

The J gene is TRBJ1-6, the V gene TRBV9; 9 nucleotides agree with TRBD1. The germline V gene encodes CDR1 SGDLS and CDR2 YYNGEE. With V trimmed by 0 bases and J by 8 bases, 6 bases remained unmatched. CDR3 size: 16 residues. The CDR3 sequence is CASSVEVGTGHSPLHF. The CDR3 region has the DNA TGTGCCAGCAGCGTAGAAGTGGGGACAGGGCATTCACCCCTCCACTTT.

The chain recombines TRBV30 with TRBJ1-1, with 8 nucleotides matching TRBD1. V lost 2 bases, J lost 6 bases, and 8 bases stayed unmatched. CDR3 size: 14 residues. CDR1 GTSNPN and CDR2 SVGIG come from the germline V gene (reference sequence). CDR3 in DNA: TGTGCCTGGAGTTTAACAGGGGGGAGGCCTGAAGCTTTCTTT. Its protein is CAWSLTGGRPEAFF.

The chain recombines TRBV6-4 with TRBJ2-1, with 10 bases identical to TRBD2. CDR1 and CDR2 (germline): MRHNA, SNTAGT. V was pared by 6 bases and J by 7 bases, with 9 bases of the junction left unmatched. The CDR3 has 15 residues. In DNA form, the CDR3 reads TGTGCCAGCAGCCCCCGGAGCGGGGGGGGGAATGAGCAGTTCTTC. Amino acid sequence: CASSPRSGGGNEQFF.

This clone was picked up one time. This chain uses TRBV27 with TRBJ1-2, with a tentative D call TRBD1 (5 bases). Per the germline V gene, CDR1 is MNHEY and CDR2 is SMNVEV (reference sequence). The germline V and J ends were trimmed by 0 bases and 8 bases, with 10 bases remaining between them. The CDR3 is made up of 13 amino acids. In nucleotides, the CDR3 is TGTGCCAGCAGTTTATCGGGGCAGACGGGCTACACCTTC. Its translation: CASSLSGQTGYTF.

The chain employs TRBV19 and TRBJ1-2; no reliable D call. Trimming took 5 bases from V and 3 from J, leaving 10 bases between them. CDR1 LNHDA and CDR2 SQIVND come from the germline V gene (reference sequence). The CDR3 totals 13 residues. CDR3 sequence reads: CASSPRQDYGYTF. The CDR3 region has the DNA TGTGCCAGTAGTCCGCGACAAGACTATGGCTACACCTTC.

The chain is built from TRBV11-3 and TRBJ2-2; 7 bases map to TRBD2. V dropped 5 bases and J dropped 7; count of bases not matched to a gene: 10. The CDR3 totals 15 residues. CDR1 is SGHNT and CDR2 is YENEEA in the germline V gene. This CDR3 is CASSPGERDFGELFF. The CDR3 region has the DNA TGTGCCAGCAGCCCGGGGGAGCGGGATTTCGGGGAGCTGTTTTTT.

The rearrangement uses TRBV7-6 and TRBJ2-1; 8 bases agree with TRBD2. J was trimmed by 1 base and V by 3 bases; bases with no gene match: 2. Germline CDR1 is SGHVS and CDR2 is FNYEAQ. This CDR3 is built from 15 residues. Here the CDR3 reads CASSFIAGSYNEQFF. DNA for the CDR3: TGTGCCAGCAGCTTTATAGCGGGGTCCTACAATGAGCAGTTCTTC.

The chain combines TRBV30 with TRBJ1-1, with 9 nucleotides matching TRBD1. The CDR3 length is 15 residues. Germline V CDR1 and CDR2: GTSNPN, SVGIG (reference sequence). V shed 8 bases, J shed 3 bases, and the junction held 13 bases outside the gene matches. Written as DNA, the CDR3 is TGTGCCCGACAAAATTCCGGGACAGGGCACACTGAAGCTTTCTTT. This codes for CARQNSGTGHTEAFF.

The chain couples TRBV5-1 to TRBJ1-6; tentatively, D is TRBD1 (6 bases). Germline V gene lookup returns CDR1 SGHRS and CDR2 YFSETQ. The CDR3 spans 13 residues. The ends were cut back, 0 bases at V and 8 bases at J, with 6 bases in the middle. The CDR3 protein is CASSLGQDSPLHF. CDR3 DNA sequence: TGCGCCAGCAGCTTGGGACAGGATTCACCCCTCCACTTT.

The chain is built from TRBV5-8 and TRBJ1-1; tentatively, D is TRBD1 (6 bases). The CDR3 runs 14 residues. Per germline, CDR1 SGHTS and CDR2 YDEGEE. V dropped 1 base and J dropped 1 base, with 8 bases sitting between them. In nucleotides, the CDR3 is TGTGCCAGCAGCTTGACAGGGTGGAACACTGAAGCTTTCTTT. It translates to CASSLTGWNTEAFF.

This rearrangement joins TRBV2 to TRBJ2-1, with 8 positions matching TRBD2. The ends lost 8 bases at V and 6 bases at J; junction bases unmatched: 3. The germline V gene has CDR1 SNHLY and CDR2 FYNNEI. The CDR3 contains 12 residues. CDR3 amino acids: CASSGTSNEQFF. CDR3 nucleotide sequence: TGTGCCAGCTCCGGGACTAGCAATGAGCAGTTCTTC.

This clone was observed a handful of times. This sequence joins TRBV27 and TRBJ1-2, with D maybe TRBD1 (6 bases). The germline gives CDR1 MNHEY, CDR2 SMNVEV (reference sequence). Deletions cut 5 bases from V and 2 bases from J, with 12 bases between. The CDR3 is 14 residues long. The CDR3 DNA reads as TGTGCCAGCAGTCCGAACAGGGACAACTATGGCTACACCTTC. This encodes CASSPNRDNYGYTF.

The CDR3 loop reads CATTDSAFSTEAFF. The CDR3 DNA reads as TGTGCCACTACCGACAGCGCTTTTTCGACTGAAGCTTTCTTT. The chain is built from TRBV27 and TRBJ1-1; a possible D gene is TRBD1 (5 bases). Trimming shortened V by 10 bases and J by 5 bases, and 20 bases separated the two germline ends. Germline V gives CDR1 MNHEY, CDR2 SMNVEV (reference sequence). The CDR3 consists of 14 residues.

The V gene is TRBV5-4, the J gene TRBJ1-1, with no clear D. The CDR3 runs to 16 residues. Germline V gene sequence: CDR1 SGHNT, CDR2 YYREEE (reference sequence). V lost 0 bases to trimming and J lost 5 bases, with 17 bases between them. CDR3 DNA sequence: TGTGCCAGCAGCTTGGTTGCGGTCAGCCCGAGGACTGAAGCTTTCTTT. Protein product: CASSLVAVSPRTEAFF.

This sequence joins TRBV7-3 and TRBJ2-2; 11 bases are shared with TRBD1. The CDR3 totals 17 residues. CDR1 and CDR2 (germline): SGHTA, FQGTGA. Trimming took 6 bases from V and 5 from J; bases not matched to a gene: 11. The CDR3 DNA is TGTGCCAGCAGTTTCACAGGGACAGGGGGATCAACCGGGGAGCTGTTTTTT. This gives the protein CASSFTGTGGSTGELFF.

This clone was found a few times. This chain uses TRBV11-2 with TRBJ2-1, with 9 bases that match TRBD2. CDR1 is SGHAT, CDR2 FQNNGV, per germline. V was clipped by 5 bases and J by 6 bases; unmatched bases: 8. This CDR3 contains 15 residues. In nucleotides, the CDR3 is TGTGCCAGCAGCCTAGCCGGACTAGCGCCCAATGAGCAGTTCTTC. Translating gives CASSLAGLAPNEQFF.

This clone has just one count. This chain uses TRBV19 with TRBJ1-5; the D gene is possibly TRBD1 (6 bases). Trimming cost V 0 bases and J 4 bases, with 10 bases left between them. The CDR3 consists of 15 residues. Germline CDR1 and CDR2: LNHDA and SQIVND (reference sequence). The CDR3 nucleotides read TGTGCCAGTAGTATAGATAGGGGGAAAAATCAGCCCCAGCATTTT. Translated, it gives CASSIDRGKNQPQHF.

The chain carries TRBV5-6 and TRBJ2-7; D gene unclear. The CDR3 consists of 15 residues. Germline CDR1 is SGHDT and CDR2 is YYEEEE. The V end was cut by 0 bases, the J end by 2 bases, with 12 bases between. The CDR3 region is CASSLAAGRTYEQYF. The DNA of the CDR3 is TGTGCCAGCAGCTTGGCGGCAGGCAGGACCTACGAGCAGTACTTC.

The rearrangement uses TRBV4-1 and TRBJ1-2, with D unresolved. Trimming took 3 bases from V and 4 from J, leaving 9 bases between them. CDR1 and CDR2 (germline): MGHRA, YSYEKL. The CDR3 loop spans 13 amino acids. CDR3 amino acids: CASSQASLYGYTF. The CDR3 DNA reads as TGCGCCAGCAGCCAGGCCAGTCTCTATGGCTACACCTTC.

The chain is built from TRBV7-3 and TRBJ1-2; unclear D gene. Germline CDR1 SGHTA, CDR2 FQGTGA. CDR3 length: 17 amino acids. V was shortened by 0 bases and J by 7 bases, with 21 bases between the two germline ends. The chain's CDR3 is CASSLTPAAAGDAGYTF. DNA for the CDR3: TGTGCCAGCAGCTTAACGCCGGCCGCTGCGGGAGACGCTGGCTACACCTTC.

CDR3 loop: CASTTRLGGTTYNEQFF. The CDR3 coding sequence is TGTGCCAGCACTACCCGCTTAGGGGGCACCACCTACAATGAGCAGTTCTTC. The chain recombines TRBV3-1 (or the pseudogene TRBV3-2) with TRBJ2-1; the match to TRBD1 covers 7 bases. Germline CDR1 reads LGHDT; CDR2 reads YNNKEL (reference sequence). The CDR3 has 17 residues. J was trimmed by 2 bases and V by 7 bases; bases with no gene match: 14.

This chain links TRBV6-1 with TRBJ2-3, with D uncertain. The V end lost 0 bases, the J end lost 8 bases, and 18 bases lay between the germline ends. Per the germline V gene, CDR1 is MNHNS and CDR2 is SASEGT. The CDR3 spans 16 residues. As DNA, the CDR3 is TGTGCCAGCAGTGAAGCAGCAACTTCCTACCCAATTACGCAGTATTTT. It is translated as CASSEAATSYPITQYF.

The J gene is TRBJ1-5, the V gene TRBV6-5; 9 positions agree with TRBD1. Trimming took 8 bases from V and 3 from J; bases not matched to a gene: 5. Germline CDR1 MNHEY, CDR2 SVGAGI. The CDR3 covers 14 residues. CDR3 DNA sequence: TGTGCCAGCGTTAGGACAGGGGACAATCAGCCCCAGCATTTT. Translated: CASVRTGDNQPQHF.

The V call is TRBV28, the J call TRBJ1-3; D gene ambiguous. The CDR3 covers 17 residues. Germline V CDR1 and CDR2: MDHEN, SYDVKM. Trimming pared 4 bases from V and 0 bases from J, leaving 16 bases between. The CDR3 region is CASSSVLVKSSGNTIYF. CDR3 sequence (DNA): TGTGCCAGCAGTTCGGTGCTGGTTAAGAGCTCTGGAAACACCATATATTTT.